Listed here are 28 T cell receptor beta chains from one sample, sequenced in a study of CD8 T cells in ankylosing spondylitis. Using its own MiXCR run on the 5' RACE reads, TCRdb lists one record per CDR3 protein. This table has 250,000 to 300,000 distinct CDR3 sequences, over 15% appearing once. The sequenced sample was blood, either unsorted or a sorted T cell fraction (not recorded which). These receptors came from a male donor with ankylosing spondylitis or in good health (not recorded which).

This clonotype has more than one count but fewer than ten. The CDR3 spells CASTTEGRVSGYTF. The DNA for the CDR3 is TGTGCCAGCACGACCGAGGGCCGGGTGTCTGGCTACACCTTC. This rearrangement joins TRBV27 to TRBJ1-2; no clear D gene. V gave up 7 bases and J gave up 7 bases, with 19 bases separating them. CDR3 length: 14 amino acids. The V gene's germline CDR1 is MNHEY and CDR2 SMNVEV (reference sequence).

This chain joins TRBV7-3 and TRBJ1-1, with D possibly being TRBD1 (5 bases). The CDR3 contains 13 residues. Trimming pared 5 bases from V and 4 bases from J, leaving 11 bases between. Germline-derived CDR1 and CDR2 are SGHTA and FQGTGA. This CDR3 reads CASSPSRGTEAFF. For the CDR3, the DNA is TGTGCCAGCAGCCCCTCTAGGGGCACTGAAGCTTTCTTT.

A few counts support this clonotype. The CDR3 DNA follows: TGTGCCAGCAGCCACCTTAGCGGGAGCTCCTACAATGAGCAGTTCTTC. Its translation: CASSHLSGSSYNEQFF. V is TRBV3-1 and J is TRBJ2-1, with 9 bases fitting TRBD2. Looked up from germline, CDR1 is LGHDT and CDR2 is YNNKEL (reference sequence). V lost 3 bases and J lost 0; bases outside the gene matches: 3. The CDR3 runs 16 residues.

This clonotype was observed a handful of times. This sequence joins TRBV7-3 and TRBJ2-1; 7 bases are a match to TRBD1. Losses at the gene ends were 5 bases for V and 2 bases for J; bases not matched to a gene: 6. CDR1 is SGHTA, CDR2 FQGTGA, per germline. CDR3 length: 15 residues. The CDR3 is CASSPQGTTYNEQFF. CDR3 coding DNA: TGTGCCAGCAGCCCACAGGGGACAACCTACAATGAGCAGTTCTTC.

The chain links TRBV11-2 to TRBJ1-4, with no clear D. In germline, CDR1 is SGHAT, CDR2 FQNNGV. The CDR3 totals 16 residues. V lost 0 bases and J lost 7, with 15 bases in between. The CDR3 bases are TGTGCCAGCAGCTTAGATGGGAGAAGGCAGAGTGAAAAACTGTTTTTT. Amino acids: CASSLDGRRQSEKLFF.

There are many counts of this clonotype. The gene calls are TRBV29-1 and TRBJ2-3; 7 nucleotides match TRBD2. The germline gives CDR1 SQVTM, CDR2 ANQGSEA. This CDR3 has 14 residues. The V segment lost 4 bases and the J segment 4 bases; nucleotides outside the gene matches: 8. The CDR3 protein is CSVVGGREADTQYF. The CDR3 DNA reads TGCAGCGTTGTTGGCGGGAGAGAGGCAGATACGCAGTATTTT.

The rearrangement joins TRBV5-1 to TRBJ1-1; no clear D. Trimming removed 1 base at V and 0 bases at J, with 16 bases between. Per the germline V gene, CDR1 is SGHRS and CDR2 is YFSETQ. The CDR3 sequence is 17 residues long. The CDR3 sequence is CASSLRGGSGLNTEAFF. For the CDR3, the DNA is TGCGCCAGCAGCTTGCGAGGTGGGTCGGGTTTGAACACTGAAGCTTTCTTT.

The genes are TRBV3-1 and TRBJ1-1, with a possible D match to TRBD1 (5 bases). The CDR3 runs to 13 residues. With 5 bases removed from V and 2 bases from J, the gap between germline ends came to 9 bases. Germline V gene sequence: CDR1 LGHDT, CDR2 YNNKEL (reference sequence). CDR3 in amino acids: CASSKGINTEAFF. The CDR3 DNA reads as TGTGCCAGCAGCAAGGGGATTAACACTGAAGCTTTCTTT.

This rearrangement joins TRBV6-5 to TRBJ1-6; D call uncertain. V lost 2 bases, J lost 10 bases, and 15 bases lay in between. The CDR3 contains 15 residues. Germline CDR1 MNHEY, CDR2 SVGAGI. The CDR3: CASSYEAVIGSPLHF. The CDR3 region has the DNA TGTGCCAGCAGTTACGAGGCAGTCATAGGGTCACCCCTCCACTTT.

This clonotype has more than one count but fewer than ten. The CDR3 DNA reads as TGTGCCAGCAGCTTTAGCGGGAGTCCCGGCAATGAGCAGTTCTTC. Protein product: CASSFSGSPGNEQFF. V is TRBV11-1 and J is TRBJ2-1; 9 nucleotides match TRBD2. This CDR3 has 15 residues. The J segment lost 6 bases and the V segment lost 3 bases, leaving 6 bases of the junction unmatched. The germline gives CDR1 SGHAT, CDR2 FQDESV (reference sequence).

The gene calls are TRBV4-2 and TRBJ2-5, with 8 positions matching TRBD2. V was pared by 1 base and J by 2 bases, with 12 bases of the junction left unmatched. The CDR3 consists of 18 residues. CDR1 and CDR2 (germline): LGHNA, YNFKEQ. CDR3 nucleotides: TGTGCCAGCAGCCAAGGGAGGGGGGTAGCGGGGCTACAAGAGACCCAGTACTTC. Protein product: CASSQGRGVAGLQETQYF.

The CDR3 nucleotides read TGTGCCAGCATTGGACCGGGCACAGATACGCAGTATTTT. Protein product: CASIGPGTDTQYF. V gene TRBV12-3 or TRBV12-4 combines with J gene TRBJ2-3; no firm D call. This CDR3 spans 13 amino acids. Trimming took 7 bases from V and 1 from J, leaving 9 bases between them.

This clonotype was counted only a few times. The V and J genes are TRBV29-1 and TRBJ2-3, with 7 bases matching TRBD1. Germline V lookup: CDR1 SQVTM, CDR2 ANQGSEA. The V gene end was trimmed by 1 base and the J gene end by 0 bases; junction bases not matched to a gene: 10. This CDR3 contains 17 residues. CDR3 in DNA: TGCAGCGTTGAAGGGAACAGGGGAACCGCTAGCACAGATACGCAGTATTTT. Its protein product is CSVEGNRGTASTDTQYF.

V is TRBV6-5 and J is TRBJ1-3; no clear D. The CDR3 covers 13 residues. The germline V gene encodes CDR1 MNHEY and CDR2 SVGAGI. Trimming took 0 bases from V and 4 from J, leaving 4 bases between them. The CDR3 DNA reads TGTGCCAGCAGTTACTCCACGGGAAACACCATATATTTT. Translated, it gives CASSYSTGNTIYF.

The J gene is TRBJ2-2, the V gene TRBV4-1; D remains unclear. Germline CDR1 reads MGHRA; CDR2 reads YSYEKL. The CDR3 extends over 16 amino acids. V lost 1 base, J lost 4 bases, and 13 bases lay in between. Written as DNA, the CDR3 is TGCGCCAGCAGCCAAGGGATAGGCACCCTCACCGGGGAGCTGTTTTTT. Residues: CASSQGIGTLTGELFF.

The genes are TRBV11-2 and TRBJ2-1; 14 bases align to TRBD2. The J segment lost 4 bases and the V segment lost 5 bases, leaving 10 bases of the junction unmatched. This CDR3 is 18 amino acids long. From germline, CDR1 is SGHAT and CDR2 FQNNGV. In nucleotides, the CDR3 is TGTGCCAGCAGCAGTGGGACTAGCGGGAGTTATATATACAATGAGCAGTTCTTC. This codes for CASSSGTSGSYIYNEQFF.

The gene calls are TRBV12-3 or TRBV12-4 and TRBJ2-7, with TRBD1 matching 7 bases. V shed 7 bases and J 5 bases; nucleotides not matched to a gene: 14. The CDR3 sequence is 15 residues long. CDR3 DNA: TGTGCCAGCACCCCTGAGGACAGGCTCAGGCACGAGCAGTACTTC. Protein: CASTPEDRLRHEQYF.

CDR3 DNA: TGCAGTGCTAGTGAACAGATTACCTACGAGCAGTACTTC. This sequence encodes CSASEQITYEQYF. The chain has TRBV20-1 and TRBJ2-7, with no clear D. Trimming shortened V by 3 bases and J by 2 bases, and 11 bases separated the two germline ends. CDR1 DFQATT and CDR2 SNEGSKA come from the germline V gene (reference sequence). The CDR3 consists of 13 residues.

This clonotype was seen more than once but under ten times. The chain is built from TRBV27 and TRBJ2-3; tentatively, D is TRBD1 (5 bases). This CDR3 has 20 residues. From germline, CDR1 is MNHEY and CDR2 SMNVEV (reference sequence). V lost 4 bases, J lost 1 base, and 27 bases lay in between. Here the CDR3 reads CASSSSSHTTRGEGTDTQYF. DNA for the CDR3: TGTGCCAGCAGTTCCTCTAGTCACACAACAAGGGGCGAGGGCACAGATACGCAGTATTTT.

There are many counts of this clonotype. In DNA form, the CDR3 reads TGCGCCAGCAGCTTGGAGGGCGAGACCTACGAGCAGTACTTC. This translates into CASSLEGETYEQYF. V and J are TRBV5-1 and TRBJ2-7; D is unresolved. V lost 0 bases and J 2 bases, leaving 9 bases between the germline ends. CDR3 length: 14 residues. Germline V gene data show CDR1 as SGHRS and CDR2 as YFSETQ.

DNA of the CDR3: TGCGCCAGCAGCCAAGTCCCGGGACAGGCCTACGAGCAGTACTTC. Protein product: CASSQVPGQAYEQYF. V is TRBV4-1 and J is TRBJ2-7; 8 positions agree with TRBD1. The ends lost 1 base at V and 2 bases at J; junction bases unmatched: 4. The CDR3 runs 15 residues. The germline gives CDR1 MGHRA, CDR2 YSYEKL.

DNA for the CDR3: TGTGCCATCGGGACGGACAATGAGCAGTTCTTC. Amino acids: CAIGTDNEQFF. V gene TRBV10-3 combines with J gene TRBJ2-1; possibly TRBD1 or TRBD2 for D (5 bases each). Per the germline V gene, CDR1 is ENHRY and CDR2 is SYGVKD. The CDR3 extends over 11 amino acids. The V gene lost 8 bases and the J gene lost 5 bases, with 7 bases spanning the gap.

The V and J genes are TRBV28 and TRBJ2-3; perhaps TRBD2 as D (6 bases). This CDR3 spans 15 amino acids. Germline CDR1 MDHEN, CDR2 SYDVKM. Trimming removed 5 bases at V and 4 bases at J, with 16 bases between. CDR3 region: CASSLTSPTPDTQYF. In DNA form, the CDR3 reads TGTGCCAGCAGTCTAACTAGCCCGACCCCAGATACGCAGTATTTT. The full variable domain, rest sourced from reference TRBV28 and TRBJ2-3, is DVKVTQSSRYLVKRTGEKVFLECVQDMDHENMFWYRQDPGLGLRLIYFSYDVKMKEKGDIPEGYSVSREKKERFSLILESASTNQTSMYLCASSLTSPTPDTQYFGPGTRLTVL.

The CDR3 protein is CGSRPSSTDTQYF. The CDR3 DNA follows: TGTGGCAGTCGCCCCAGCAGCACAGATACGCAGTATTTT. The chain joins TRBV28 to TRBJ2-3; the D is unclear. This CDR3 has 13 residues. Per the germline V gene, CDR1 is MDHEN and CDR2 is SYDVKM.

V usage is TRBV12-3 or TRBV12-4 and J usage is TRBJ2-4, with 10 bases aligning to TRBD2. The CDR3 contains 17 residues. V lost 1 base and J lost 0; bases outside the gene matches: 3. This CDR3 reads CASSLVGLAVAKNIQYF. CDR3 bases: TGTGCCAGCAGTTTAGTCGGACTAGCGGTAGCCAAAAACATTCAGTACTTC.

The chain has TRBV4-1 and TRBJ1-3; 8 bases match TRBD1. Germline loops: CDR1 MGHRA, CDR2 YSYEKL. This CDR3 has 21 residues. The J segment lost 1 base and the V segment lost 0 bases, leaving 17 bases of the junction unmatched. CDR3 nucleotide sequence: TGCGCCAGCAGCCAAGACATACTCACCGTGACAGGGGTGTCTTCTGGAAACACCATATATTTT. Its translation: CASSQDILTVTGVSSGNTIYF.

This clonotype has a handful of counts. The chain is built from TRBV29-1 and TRBJ1-1; the D is unclear. Trimming removed 2 bases from V and 4 bases from J, with 8 bases in between. There are 12 residues in the CDR3. Per the germline V gene, CDR1 is SQVTM and CDR2 is ANQGSEA. CDR3 nucleotide sequence: TGCAGCGTTGAACCGGACGGCACTGAAGCTTTCTTT. Protein sequence: CSVEPDGTEAFF.

This clonotype was recorded a few times. With a much larger clone just one base away, this may be a read error. J is TRBJ2-1 and V is TRBV7-9, with a tentative D call TRBD1 (6 bases). The CDR3 is 13 residues long. Germline V lookup: CDR1 SEHNR, CDR2 FQNEAQ (reference sequence). V lost 6 bases and J lost 2, with 8 bases in between. In nucleotides, the CDR3 is TGTGCCAGCAGGGACAGCGCCTACAATGAGCAGTTCTTC. This gives the protein CASRDSAYNEQFF.